This T cell receptor (beta chain) was observed in a study of T-cell reconstitution after alpha-beta-depleted transplantation in children. Study observations and caveats: Once a year had passed after transplant, T-cell counts and diversity came mostly from newly produced T cells.

About this clonotype: The antigen is undetermined.

Germline assignment: CDR1 MNHNS and CDR2 SASEGT. The length of the CDR3 is 18 residues. V lost 6 bases to trimming and J lost 5 bases, with 25 bases between them. Unique molecular identifiers were built into the TCRbeta library. TCRdb re-called the PCR reads through MiXCR, storing one row per CDR3 protein. The sample gives about 110,000 distinct CDR3 sequences, approximately 10% of which show up once; under 40% is in the top ten. J is TRBJ1-4 and V is TRBV6-1; possibly TRBD1 for D (5 bases). This clonotype originated in a boy aged 2 to 10 with acute lymphoblastic leukemia, due to receive a stem cell transplant. Sequenced here: PBMCs, sampled before TCRalphabeta/CD19-depleted stem cell transplant. In DNA, the CDR3 is TGTGCCAGCAGACGGGACGCAGTCTCGTCCGGACCGAATGAAAAACTGTTTTTT. Its protein is CASRRDAVSSGPNEKLFF.